The 16 T cell receptor beta chains below all came from one sample that was sequenced in a study of control samples from healthy donors and cancer patients. Clones were sequenced by immunoSEQ multiplex PCR, and TCRdb holds only the in-frame ones, with some missing. The table shows 90,000 to 110,000 clones, with about nine tenths occurring only once. The sample comprised blood. All receptors derive from a human donor in good health. The donor label of this sample is uncertain.

CDR3 nucleotides: TGTGCCAGCAGCCTTGGTCAGGGAAATGAAAAACTGTTTTTT. Translated: CASSLGQGNEKLFF. J is TRBJ1-4 and V is TRBV4-2; tentative D call: TRBD1 (5 bases). The V gene's germline CDR1 is LGHNA and CDR2 YNFKEQ. V shed 4 bases and J shed 5 bases, with 11 bases lying between them. The CDR3 loop spans 14 amino acids.

The chain employs TRBV5-5 and TRBJ1-1; D remains unclear. This CDR3 region has 14 residues. V was shortened by 0 bases and J by 0 bases, with 6 bases between the two germline ends. In germline, CDR1 is SGHKS, CDR2 YYEKEE (reference sequence). Here the CDR3 reads CASSLGGLNTEAFF. CDR3 nucleotide sequence: TGTGCCAGCAGCTTGGGGGGTCTGAACACTGAAGCTTTCTTT.

CDR3 sequence: CASSQDLEAGTYEQYF. DNA of the CDR3: TGCGCCAGCAGCCAAGATTTGGAGGCAGGGACCTACGAGCAGTACTTC. The rearrangement uses TRBV4-1 and TRBJ2-7; D tentatively fits TRBD1 or TRBD2 (5 bases each). V shed 0 bases and J shed 2 bases, with 14 bases lying between them. The CDR3 is made up of 16 amino acids. Looked up from germline, CDR1 is MGHRA and CDR2 is YSYEKL.

Here the CDR3 reads CASSLDRAIGYTF. DNA for the CDR3: TGTGCCAGCAGCTTAGACAGGGCTATAGGCTACACCTTC. The chain has TRBV7-8 and TRBJ1-2, with a possible D match to TRBD1 (6 bases). The CDR3 consists of 13 residues. Trimming pared 1 base from V and 8 bases from J, leaving 11 bases between. Germline V gene lookup returns CDR1 SGHVS and CDR2 FQNEAQ.

V usage is TRBV6-6 and J usage is TRBJ2-6, with unresolved D. Trimming removed 2 bases from V and 2 bases from J, with 4 bases in between. The CDR3 is made up of 14 amino acids. In germline, CDR1 is MNHNY, CDR2 SVGAGI (reference sequence). CDR3 bases: TGTGCCAGCAGTTACAGGGCTGGGGCCAACGTCCTGACTTTC. It is translated as CASSYRAGANVLTF.

V usage is TRBV6-2 or TRBV6-3 and J usage is TRBJ1-2, with D unclear. Trimming removed 2 bases from V and 5 bases from J, with 12 bases in between. CDR3 size: 14 residues. Germline-derived CDR1 and CDR2 are MNHEY and SVGEGT. DNA of the CDR3: TGTGCCAGCAGTTACAACGGTGCTGGGTATGGCTACACCTTC. It yields the protein CASSYNGAGYGYTF.

This rearrangement joins TRBV4-1 to TRBJ1-6; TRBD1 agrees at 8 bases. Germline V lookup: CDR1 MGHRA, CDR2 YSYEKL. The CDR3 sequence is 15 residues long. V dropped 2 bases and J dropped 10; count of bases not matched to a gene: 7. Here the CDR3 reads CASSQPDRGSSPLHF. For the CDR3, the DNA is TGCGCCAGCAGCCAACCCGACAGGGGCTCATCACCCCTCCACTTT.

The chain joins TRBV5-3 to TRBJ2-7; D might be TRBD2 (6 bases). TRBV5-3 is marked as an open reading frame, function uncertain. This CDR3 is built from 16 residues. Trimming removed 0 bases at V and 3 bases at J, with 16 bases between. The CDR3 DNA is TGTGCCAGAAGCTTGGTACGGAACAGCGGGCTCTACGAGCAGTACGTC. It specifies CARSLVRNSGLYEQYV.

V gene TRBV15 combines with J gene TRBJ2-7; TRBD2 might be the D (6 bases). This CDR3 spans 14 amino acids. CDR1 is LNHNV, CDR2 YYDKDF, per germline (reference sequence). Between the trimmed V and J ends, which lost 5 bases and 4 bases, there was a span of 15 bases. CDR3: CATSRGLTQYEQYV. The CDR3 DNA reads as TGTGCCACCAGCCGGGGGTTGACCCAATACGAGCAGTACGTC.

This rearrangement joins TRBV7-2 to TRBJ1-2, with D possibly matching TRBD1 (5 bases). The V gene lost 1 base and the J gene lost 11 bases, with 14 bases spanning the gap. This CDR3 has 13 residues. Germline loops: CDR1 SGHTA, CDR2 FQGNSA. The CDR3 sequence is CASSLGSGRWYTF. CDR3 in DNA: TGTGCCAGCAGCTTAGGATCGGGGCGTTGGTACACCTTC.

V and J are TRBV10-1 and TRBJ2-3, with TRBD1 as a possible D gene (6 bases). CDR3 length: 15 residues. Trimming shortened V by 4 bases and J by 9 bases, and 20 bases separated the two germline ends. CDR1 and CDR2 (germline): WNHNN, SYGVQD (reference sequence). The CDR3 protein is CASSGDLTGYATQYF. The CDR3 DNA sequence: TGCGCCAGCAGTGGAGACTTGACAGGTTACGCCACGCAGTATTTT.

V gene TRBV25-1 combines with J gene TRBJ2-3; no definite D call. The CDR3 has 12 residues. The V gene lost 6 bases and the J gene lost 4 bases, with 8 bases spanning the gap. Looked up from germline, CDR1 is MGHDK and CDR2 is SYGVNS. The CDR3 sequence is CASRRDADTQYF. The DNA of the CDR3 is TGTGCCAGCAGACGAGATGCAGATACGCAGTATTTT.

This clone was recorded once. This rearrangement joins TRBV5-1 to TRBJ1-1; TRBD1 is a possible D gene (5 bases). Trimming took off 4 bases at V and 1 base at J, with 8 bases between the two ends. CDR3 length: 13 residues. Germline assignment: CDR1 SGHRS and CDR2 YFSETQ. CDR3 bases: TGCGCCAGCAGCATGGGACCGAACACTGAAGCTTTCTTT. It yields the protein CASSMGPNTEAFF.

The gene calls are TRBV19 and TRBJ1-5; D not certain. Germline V gives CDR1 LNHDA, CDR2 SQIVND (reference sequence). The CDR3 extends over 12 amino acids. Trimming took 6 bases from V and 3 from J, leaving 6 bases between them. The CDR3 DNA reads TGTGCCAGTAGCAGGCTCAATCAGCCCCAGCATTTT. It codes for CASSRLNQPQHF. Full variable domain (missing parts from reference TRBV19 and TRBJ1-5): DGGITQSPKYLFRKEGQNVTLSCEQNLNHDAMYWYRQDPGQGLRLIYYSQIVNDFQKGDIAEGYSVSREKKESFPLTVTSAQKNPTAFYLCASSRLNQPQHFGDGTRLSIL.

The J gene is TRBJ2-1, the V gene TRBV5-6, with 14 positions matching TRBD2. Per the germline V gene, CDR1 is SGHDT and CDR2 is YYEEEE. The V gene end was trimmed by 6 bases and the J gene end by 5 bases; junction bases not matched to a gene: 7. The length of the CDR3 is 16 residues. The CDR3, as DNA: TGTGCCAGCAATTGGGGACTAGCGGGGGTCGACAATGAGCAGTTCTTC. It yields the protein CASNWGLAGVDNEQFF.

The chain recombines TRBV3-1 (or the pseudogene TRBV3-2) with TRBJ1-1, with 7 bases fitting TRBD1. The V and J ends lost 1 base and 4 bases, in that order; junction bases with no gene match: 0. Germline loops: CDR1 LGHDT, CDR2 YNNKEL (reference sequence). There are 13 residues in the CDR3. Here the CDR3 DNA reads TGTGCCAGCAGCCAAGGACAGGGCACTGAAGCTTTCTTT. Its protein is CASSQGQGTEAFF.